This entry lists 20 T cell receptor beta chains sequenced from one sample in a study of blood T cell repertoires in COVID-19. This table comes from immunoSEQ multiplex PCR, and its TCRdb copy is limited to in-frame clones, with some not included. The sample has around 150,000 clones, 85% to 95% seen once; the top ten hold approximately 2%. The sequenced sample was peripheral blood. These receptors were collected from a woman aged 55-70 years with COVID-19, enrolled during active disease.

The chain joins TRBV4-2 to TRBJ2-1, with 9 bases that match TRBD2. The ends lost 0 bases at V and 4 bases at J; junction bases unmatched: 7. This CDR3 has 17 residues. Germline V gives CDR1 LGHNA, CDR2 YNFKEQ. The CDR3 nucleotides are TGTGCCAGCAGCCAAGAGGCTGGCGGGGGGGGGTACAATGAGCAGTTCTTC. Translating gives CASSQEAGGGGYNEQFF.

This clone was observed once. The J gene is TRBJ2-3, the V gene TRBV2; the match to TRBD1 covers 8 bases. The CDR3 contains 16 residues. Germline V CDR1 and CDR2: SNHLY, FYNNEI. The trim removed 5 bases at V and 2 bases at J, leaving 9 bases unmatched. DNA for the CDR3: TGTGCCAGCAGTCCAAGGACAGGGAGAACCACAGATACGCAGTATTTT. As protein: CASSPRTGRTTDTQYF. The whole variable domain, filled in from reference TRBV2 and TRBJ2-3, reads EPEVTQTPSHQVTQMGQEVILRCVPISNHLYFYWYRQILGQKVEFLVSFYNNEISEKSEIFDDQFSVERPDGSNFTLKIRSTKLEDSAMYFCASSPRTGRTTDTQYFGPGTRLTVL.

This clone was found once. The rearrangement links TRBV4-3 to TRBJ2-3; the match to TRBD1 covers 8 bases. Germline-derived CDR1 and CDR2 are LGHNA and YSLEER. This CDR3 has 15 amino acids. Unmatched junction bases numbered 3, after V lost 1 base and J lost 3 bases. The CDR3 DNA is TGCGCCAGCAGCCAAGCCAGGGGGCGGACAGATACGCAGTATTTT. Amino acids: CASSQARGRTDTQYF.

The chain has TRBV12-1 and TRBJ1-5; the table assigns TRBD1, which was not confirmed against the DNA. TRBV12-1 is marked as a pseudogene. The CDR3 runs 10 residues. CDR3 sequence reads: CASSAPQGHF. CDR3 in DNA: TGTGCCAGCAGCGCCCCCCAGGGGCATTTT.

The chain joins TRBV6-5 to TRBJ1-1, with D perhaps TRBD1 (5 bases). The CDR3 is 14 amino acids. The germline V gene has CDR1 MNHEY and CDR2 SVGAGI. V lost 6 bases and J lost 4, with 15 bases in between. The CDR3 region has the DNA TGTGCCAGCAGCTCTAATGTGGGGGGCACTGAAGCTTTCTTT. The encoded protein is CASSSNVGGTEAFF.

The chain links TRBV7-2 to TRBJ1-4, with 8 positions matching TRBD1. The germline V gene encodes CDR1 SGHTA and CDR2 FQGNSA. Trimming took 5 bases from V and 7 from J; bases not matched to a gene: 6. The CDR3 runs 14 residues. The CDR3 DNA sequence: TGTGCCAGCAGCCCCAGACAGGGGAGTGAAAAACTGTTTTTT. Translating it yields CASSPRQGSEKLFF.

This clone was observed a few times. Within the sample, other DNA sequences also encode this same CDR3. The CDR3: CASSIRDRPYEQYF. The CDR3, as DNA: TGTGCCAGTAGTATAAGGGACAGGCCCTACGAGCAGTACTTC. The chain uses TRBV19 and TRBJ2-7; TRBD1 matches 8 bases. Trimming removed 2 bases from V and 2 bases from J; junction bases left unmatched: 2. CDR3 length: 14 residues. Germline-derived CDR1 and CDR2 are LNHDA and SQIVND (reference sequence).

The chain carries TRBV19 and TRBJ1-2; no clear D gene. Germline V gene lookup returns CDR1 LNHDA and CDR2 SQIVND (reference sequence). Trimming left V 6 bases short and J 4 bases short, with 21 bases between. The CDR3 loop spans 16 amino acids. The CDR3 DNA reads as TGTGCCAGTAGCCCCGGCGTCGAGGGATTAATCTATGGCTACACCTTC. Amino acids: CASSPGVEGLIYGYTF.

This chain joins TRBV7-9 and TRBJ1-1, with TRBD1 as a possible D gene (5 bases). Looked up from germline, CDR1 is SEHNR and CDR2 is FQNEAQ (reference sequence). The CDR3 is made up of 14 amino acids. V was trimmed by 5 bases and J by 5 bases, leaving 15 bases between them. CDR3 amino acids: CASSHHRRGTEAFF. The CDR3 nucleotides read TGTGCCAGCAGCCATCACAGGAGGGGTACTGAAGCTTTCTTT.

The V and J genes are TRBV3-1 (or the pseudogene TRBV3-2) and TRBJ1-5; the match to TRBD1 covers 7 bases. The V gene end was trimmed by 4 bases and the J gene end by 3 bases; junction bases not matched to a gene: 3. CDR3 length equals 14 residues. Germline V gene data show CDR1 as LGHDT and CDR2 as YNNKEL (reference sequence). CDR3 in amino acids: CASSLGTDNQPQHF. The CDR3 DNA reads TGTGCCAGCAGCCTTGGGACAGACAATCAGCCCCAGCATTTT.

The gene calls are TRBV11-1 and TRBJ1-2; D is unclear. The CDR3 length is 15 residues. Trimming stripped 3 bases from V and 1 base from J, with 12 bases between. Germline lookup yields CDR1 SGHAT and CDR2 FQDESV (reference sequence). CDR3 DNA sequence: TGTGCCAGCAGCTTTTCCCTACTTGATAACTATGGCTACACCTTC. Residues: CASSFSLLDNYGYTF.

As DNA, the CDR3 is TGTGCCAGTAGTATACCCCTAGCTCCCCAAGAGACCCAGTACTTC. Its translation: CASSIPLAPQETQYF. This chain joins TRBV19 and TRBJ2-5, with D possibly matching TRBD2 (5 bases). CDR1 is LNHDA, CDR2 SQIVND, per germline (reference sequence). The CDR3 covers 15 residues. V lost 2 bases and J 1 base, leaving 11 bases between the germline ends.

V usage is TRBV19 and J usage is TRBJ2-7, with D possibly TRBD2 on 6 matching bases. V lost 3 bases, J lost 3 bases, and 18 bases lay in between. The CDR3 consists of 16 residues. Looked up from germline, CDR1 is LNHDA and CDR2 is SQIVND (reference sequence). CDR3 amino acids: CASSMASGSSLYEQYF. For the CDR3, the DNA is TGTGCCAGTAGTATGGCTTCCGGGAGTTCCCTCTACGAGCAGTACTTC.

The J gene is TRBJ1-1, the V gene TRBV25-1; D is perhaps TRBD1 (6 bases). The CDR3 has 14 residues. The germline V and J ends were trimmed by 4 bases and 4 bases, with 13 bases remaining between them. CDR1 MGHDK and CDR2 SYGVNS come from the germline V gene. CDR3 bases: TGTGCCAGCAGTGGTACAAACAGGGTCACTGAAGCTTTCTTT. This sequence encodes CASSGTNRVTEAFF.

This clone was detected once. The V call is TRBV2, the J call TRBJ1-1; D possibly corresponds to TRBD1 (6 bases). Germline CDR1 is SNHLY and CDR2 is FYNNEI. This CDR3 has 13 residues. With 4 bases removed from V and 3 bases from J, the gap between germline ends came to 9 bases. CDR3 DNA: TGTGCCAGCAGTGGGACAGCTTACACTGAAGCTTTCTTT. Translated, it gives CASSGTAYTEAFF.

The J gene is TRBJ1-1, the V gene TRBV3-1 (or the pseudogene TRBV3-2); 7 bases are shared with TRBD1. The CDR3 has 15 residues. V lost 1 base to trimming and J lost 4 bases; unmatched junction nucleotides: 6. Germline CDR1 is LGHDT and CDR2 is YNNKEL (reference sequence). Here the CDR3 DNA reads TGTGCCAGCAGCCAAGGTAAGGGGGCGAGCACTGAAGCTTTCTTT. This codes for CASSQGKGASTEAFF.

The V gene is TRBV3-1 (or the pseudogene TRBV3-2), the J gene TRBJ2-7, with 14 bases lining up with TRBD2. CDR3 length: 21 residues. The junction had 19 bases not matched to a gene; V was cut back by 2 bases and J by 4 bases. Germline CDR1 LGHDT, CDR2 YNNKEL (reference sequence). Here the CDR3 reads CASSQNKPGTSGGPLLYEQYF. In DNA, the CDR3 is TGTGCCAGCAGCCAAAACAAGCCCGGGACTAGCGGGGGCCCCTTACTATACGAGCAGTACTTC.

The V and J genes are TRBV4-1 and TRBJ1-4; 7 bases map to TRBD1. Germline loops: CDR1 MGHRA, CDR2 YSYEKL. With 1 base clipped from V and 7 bases from J, the junction kept 9 bases outside the gene matches. The CDR3 length is 16 residues. CDR3 DNA: TGCGCCAGCAGCCAAGTTGGTGAGGGGGCGCGTGAAAAACTGTTTTTT. Protein sequence: CASSQVGEGAREKLFF.

This clone was seen just once. V is TRBV14 and J is TRBJ2-1; D is unresolved. The germline CDR1 and CDR2 sequences are SGHDN and FVKESK. The CDR3 sequence is 14 residues long. Trimming stripped 0 bases from V and 3 bases from J, with 6 bases between. The CDR3, as DNA: TGTGCCAGCAGCCAAGAACGACTCTACAATGAGCAGTTCTTC. It translates to CASSQERLYNEQFF.

The chain recombines TRBV4-3 with TRBJ2-5; D remains unclear. CDR1 and CDR2 from the germline V gene are LGHNA and YSLEER. The CDR3 is made up of 15 amino acids. V was pared by 2 bases and J by 2 bases, with 12 bases between. CDR3 sequence (DNA): TGCGCCAGCAGCCAAAGATGGGCAGAGCAAGAGACCCAGTACTTC. Protein product: CASSQRWAEQETQYF.